This T cell receptor (beta chain) originates from a study of cytomegalovirus exposure and HLA in healthy donors. 60 Vbeta and 13 Jbeta primers were used in PCR. Clones were read by immunoSEQ multiplex PCR, and TCRdb kept only the in-frame ones, dropping some. In the table there are 150,000 to 200,000 clones, 79% of which are singletons. Donors consisted of healthy bone marrow donors. This clone was observed a single time. Its antigen is still unknown. General study findings and limits: Cytomegalovirus association was listed for about 180 TCR beta chains.

Germline CDR1 and CDR2: LGHNA and YSLEER. Losses at the gene ends were 2 bases for V and 4 bases for J; bases not matched to a gene: 9. CDR3 size: 17 residues. J is TRBJ2-1 and V is TRBV4-3; TRBD2 matches 9 bases. The clonotype originates from a woman between 50 and 59 years old in good health and CMV-seronegative. Sequenced: PBMCs. The CDR3 coding sequence is TGCGCCAGCAGCCAATCTCGGGGGACTAGCCTATACAATGAGCAGTTCTTC. This sequence encodes CASSQSRGTSLYNEQFF.